This T cell receptor (beta chain) was obtained from a study of blood T cell repertoires in COVID-19. Study information: Whether acute or convalescent, the COVID-19 samples came from the United States, Italy and Spain.

The repertoire was sequenced with immunoSEQ multiplex PCR; TCRdb's copy has only in-frame clones and lacks some. This table holds about 240,000 clones, 85% to 90% found once. The CDR3 extends over 15 amino acids. The germline V gene has CDR1 SGHTA and CDR2 FQGNSA. The trim removed 5 bases at V and 2 bases at J, leaving 5 bases unmatched. The specimen sequenced was peripheral blood. V gene TRBV7-2 combines with J gene TRBJ2-3, with 9 bases identical to TRBD2. This sequence was found in a woman in her thirties or forties who had recovered from COVID-19. The CDR3 loop is CASSLREGPTDTQYF. CDR3 coding DNA: TGTGCCAGCAGCCTGCGGGAGGGGCCCACAGATACGCAGTATTTT.